This TCR beta chain derives from a study of human T cells and chemical hapten exposure. Time point reported: patch test 2, 6 weeks after DPC sensitization. As to treatment: therapeutic diphenylcyclopropenone sensitization with weekly scalp DPC. Every patch test was put on after a blood sample was taken. Alopecia patients, 18 to 70 years old and DPC-suitable, served as donors. This clonotype appeared a few times. This CDR3 comprises 15 residues. The germline gives CDR1 SNHLY, CDR2 FYNNEI. Between the trimmed V and J ends, which lost 10 bases and 6 bases, there was a span of 22 bases. TCRdb reprocessed the RACE reads via MiXCR and lists one record per CDR3 protein. Of 65,000 to 90,000 distinct CDR3 sequences in the sample, more than 6.5% are singletons; the top ten hold 1% to 1.5%.

The genes are TRBV2 and TRBJ1-5, with a tentative D call TRBD1 (6 bases). The sequence derives from a woman between 25 and 40 years old with alopecia areata. Some clones in this sample may be carry-over from other donors' samples. The sequences come from whole blood, collected in connection with sensitization to the hapten diphenylcyclopropenone (DPC). This CDR3 reads CATKGGRWGGQPQHF. As DNA, the CDR3 is TGTGCCACTAAGGGGGGACGCTGGGGTGGTCAGCCCCAGCATTTT.